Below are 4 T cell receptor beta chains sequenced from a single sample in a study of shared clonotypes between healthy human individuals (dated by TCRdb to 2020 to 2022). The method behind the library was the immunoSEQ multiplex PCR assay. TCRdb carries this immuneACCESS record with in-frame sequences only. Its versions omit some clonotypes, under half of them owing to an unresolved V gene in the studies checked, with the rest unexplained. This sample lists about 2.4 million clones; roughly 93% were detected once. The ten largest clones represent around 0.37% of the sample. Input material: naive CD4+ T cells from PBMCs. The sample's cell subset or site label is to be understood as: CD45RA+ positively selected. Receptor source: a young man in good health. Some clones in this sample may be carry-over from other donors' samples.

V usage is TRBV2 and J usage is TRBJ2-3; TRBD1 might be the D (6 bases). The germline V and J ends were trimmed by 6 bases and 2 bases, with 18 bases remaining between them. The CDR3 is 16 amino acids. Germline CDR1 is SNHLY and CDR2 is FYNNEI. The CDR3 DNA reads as TGTGCCAGCAGACGCACCGGGACATTTCCCACAGATACGCAGTATTTT. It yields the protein CASRRTGTFPTDTQYF. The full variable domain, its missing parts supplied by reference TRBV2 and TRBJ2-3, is EPEVTQTPSHQVTQMGQEVILRCVPISNHLYFYWYRQILGQKVEFLVSFYNNEISEKSEIFDDQFSVERPDGSNFTLKIRSTKLEDSAMYFCASRRTGTFPTDTQYFGPGTRLTVL.

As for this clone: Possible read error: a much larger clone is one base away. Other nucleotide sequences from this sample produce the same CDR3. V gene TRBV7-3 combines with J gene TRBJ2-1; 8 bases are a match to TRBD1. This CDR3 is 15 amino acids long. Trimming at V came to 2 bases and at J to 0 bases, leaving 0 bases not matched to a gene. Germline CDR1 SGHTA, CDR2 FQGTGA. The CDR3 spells CASSLDRGSYNEQFF. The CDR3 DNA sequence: TGTGCCAGCAGCTTAGACAGGGGCTCCTACAATGAGCAGTTCTTC.

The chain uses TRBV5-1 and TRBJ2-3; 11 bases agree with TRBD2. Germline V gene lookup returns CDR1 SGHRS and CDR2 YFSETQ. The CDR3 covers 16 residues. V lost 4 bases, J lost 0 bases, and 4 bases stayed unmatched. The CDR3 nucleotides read TGCGCCAGCAGCGGGAGACTAGCGGGAAGCACAGATACGCAGTATTTT. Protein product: CASSGRLAGSTDTQYF.

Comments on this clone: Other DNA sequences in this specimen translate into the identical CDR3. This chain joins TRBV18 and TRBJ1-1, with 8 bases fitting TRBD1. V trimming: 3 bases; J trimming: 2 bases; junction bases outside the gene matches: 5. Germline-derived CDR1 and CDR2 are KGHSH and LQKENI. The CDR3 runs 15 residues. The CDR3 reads CASSPRTGRNTEAFF. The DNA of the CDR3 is TGTGCCAGCTCACCGCGGACAGGGAGAAACACTGAAGCTTTCTTT.